Detailed here is one TCR beta chain. The antigen is not known. Produced via immunoSEQ multiplex PCR; TCRdb's table is partial and in-frame only. This sample has approximately 37,000 clones, with about 70% found just once. The CDR3 covers 15 residues. Germline V CDR1 and CDR2: ENHRY, SYGVKD. After removal of 8 bases from V and 2 bases from J, the junction contained 5 bases not matched to a gene. The sample belongs to a study of vaccination effects on CD4 cells after COVID-19. With about ten days of culture completed, CD4+ T cells were isolated. Two doses of either BNT162b2 or mRNA-1273 were given to each participant. Half the medium was replaced with IL-2 medium on days 3 and 7.

The J gene is TRBJ2-1, the V gene TRBV10-3, with 11 bases fitting TRBD2. Sequenced material: CD4+ T cells from PBMCs cultured without peptide, taken after COVID-19 vaccination. The receptor's source is a human donor who received a COVID-19 vaccine. The chain's CDR3 is CAIGRLAGTYNEQFF. The DNA of the CDR3 is TGTGCCATCGGTAGACTAGCGGGGACCTACAATGAGCAGTTCTTC.